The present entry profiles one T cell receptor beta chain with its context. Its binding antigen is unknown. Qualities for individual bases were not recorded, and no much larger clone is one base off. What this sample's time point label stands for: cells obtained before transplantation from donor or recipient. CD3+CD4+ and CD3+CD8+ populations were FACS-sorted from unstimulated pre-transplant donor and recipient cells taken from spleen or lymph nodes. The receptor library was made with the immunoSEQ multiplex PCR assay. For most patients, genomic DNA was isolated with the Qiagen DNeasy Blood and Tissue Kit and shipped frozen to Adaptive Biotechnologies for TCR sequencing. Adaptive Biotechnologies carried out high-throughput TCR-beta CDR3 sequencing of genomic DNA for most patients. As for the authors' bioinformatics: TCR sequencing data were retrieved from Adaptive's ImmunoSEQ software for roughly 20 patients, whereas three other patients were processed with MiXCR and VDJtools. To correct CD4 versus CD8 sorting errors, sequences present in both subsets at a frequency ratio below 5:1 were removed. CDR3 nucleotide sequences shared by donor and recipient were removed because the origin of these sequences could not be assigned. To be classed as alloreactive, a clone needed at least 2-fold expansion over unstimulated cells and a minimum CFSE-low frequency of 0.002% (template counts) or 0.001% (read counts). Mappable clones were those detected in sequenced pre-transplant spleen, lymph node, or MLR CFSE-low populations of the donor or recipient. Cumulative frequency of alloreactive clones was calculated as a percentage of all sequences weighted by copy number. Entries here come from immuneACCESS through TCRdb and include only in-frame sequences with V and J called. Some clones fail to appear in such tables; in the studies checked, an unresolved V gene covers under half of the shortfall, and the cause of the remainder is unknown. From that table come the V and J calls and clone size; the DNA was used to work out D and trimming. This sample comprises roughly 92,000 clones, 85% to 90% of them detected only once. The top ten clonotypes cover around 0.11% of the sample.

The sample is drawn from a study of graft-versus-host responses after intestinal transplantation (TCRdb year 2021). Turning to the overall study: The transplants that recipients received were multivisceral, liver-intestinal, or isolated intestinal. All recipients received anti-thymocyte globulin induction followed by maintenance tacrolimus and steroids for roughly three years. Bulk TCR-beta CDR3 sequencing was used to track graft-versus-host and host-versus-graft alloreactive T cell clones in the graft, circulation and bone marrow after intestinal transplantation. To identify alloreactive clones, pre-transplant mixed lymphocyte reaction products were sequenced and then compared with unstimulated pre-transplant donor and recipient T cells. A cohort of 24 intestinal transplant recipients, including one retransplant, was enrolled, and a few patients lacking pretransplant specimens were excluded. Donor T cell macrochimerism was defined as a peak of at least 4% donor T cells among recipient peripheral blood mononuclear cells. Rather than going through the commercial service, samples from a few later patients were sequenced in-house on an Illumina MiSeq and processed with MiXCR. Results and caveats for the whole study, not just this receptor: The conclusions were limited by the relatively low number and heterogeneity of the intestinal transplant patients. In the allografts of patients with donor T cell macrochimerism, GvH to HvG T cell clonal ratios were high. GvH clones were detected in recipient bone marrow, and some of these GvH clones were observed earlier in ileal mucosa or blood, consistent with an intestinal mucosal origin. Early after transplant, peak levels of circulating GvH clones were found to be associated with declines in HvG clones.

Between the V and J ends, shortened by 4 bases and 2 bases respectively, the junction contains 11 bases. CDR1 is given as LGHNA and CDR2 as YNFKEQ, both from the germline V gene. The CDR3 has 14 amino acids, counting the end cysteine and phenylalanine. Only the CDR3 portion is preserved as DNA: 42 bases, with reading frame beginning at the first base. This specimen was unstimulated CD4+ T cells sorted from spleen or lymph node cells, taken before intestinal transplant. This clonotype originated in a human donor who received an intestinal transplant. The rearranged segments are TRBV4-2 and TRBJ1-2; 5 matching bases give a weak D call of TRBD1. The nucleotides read TGTGCCAGCAGCCCAGAGGCAGGGAACTATGGCTACACCTTC. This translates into CASSPEAGNYGYTF.